A selection of T cell receptor beta chains follows, all from one sample in a study of blood T cell repertoires in COVID-19. Sequencing used immunoSEQ multiplex PCR; TCRdb keeps in-frame clones, though not all of them. This sample yields about 170,000 clones, of which approximately 86% are seen a single time; roughly 2.4% belongs to the top ten. The sequencing input was peripheral blood. Receptors originate from a woman of 80 years or more with COVID-19, enrolled during active disease. The CDR3 runs from the conserved cysteine through the conserved F or W. D genes are given only for firm matches. Not every row has a clone size; where given, it reads once, few, many or a size class.

>TRBJ2-7|TRBV28|.|.
TGTGCCAGCACACAGGGTTCACTACTTTCCTACGAGCAGTACTTC
CASTQGSLLSYEQYF
>TRBJ2-1|TRBV18|TRBD2|.
TGTGCCAGCTCACCCCAAGGACTAGCGGGACCTGGACCTGAGCAGTTCTTC
CASSPQGLAGPGPEQFF
>TRBJ2-5|TRBV7-9|TRBD1|.
TGTGCCAGCAGCTCGACAGGGGTGGGGGAGACCCAGTACTTC
CASSSTGVGETQYF
>TRBJ2-7|TRBV4-3|.|.
TGCGCCAGCAGCCAAGGATATAGCGGCGATTACGAGCAGTACTTC
CASSQGYSGDYEQYF
>TRBJ2-5|TRBV28|TRBD1|.
TGTGCCAGCAGTCCACGACAGGGGGTCGGGACCCAGTACTTC
CASSPRQGVGTQYF
>TRBJ1-6|TRBV6-1|TRBD1|.
TGTGCCAGCAGTGAAAGGGGACAGGGGGATTCACCCCTCCACTTT
CASSERGQGDSPLHF
>TRBJ2-2|TRBV5-4|TRBD1|.
TGTGCCAGCAGCTTGGCCTTAGGGGGCGGCACCGGGGAGCTGTTTTTT
CASSLALGGGTGELFF
>TRBJ2-2|TRBV7-3|TRBD1|.
TGTGCCAGCAGGAAAACAGGGGCCGACACCGGGGAGCTGTTTTTT
CASRKTGADTGELFF
>TRBJ2-3|TRBV18|.|.
TGTGCCAGCTCACCCGGGACAGATACGCAGTATTTT
CASSPGTDTQYF
>TRBJ1-1|TRBV5-5|.|few
TGTGCCAGCAGCTTGGGAGCGGGGGGTTTGAGCACTGAAGCTTTCTTT
CASSLGAGGLSTEAFF
>TRBJ2-2|TRBV3-1/TRBV3-2|.|.
TGTGCCAGCAGCCAAGTTGCGGCGGGGAACACCGGGGAGCTGTTTTTT
CASSQVAAGNTGELFF
>TRBJ2-5|TRBV7-3|.|.
TGTGCCAGCAGCCCTTCCGCGGGGGCAGGGGAGACCCAGTACTTC
CASSPSAGAGETQYF
>TRBJ1-4|TRBV28|TRBD1|once
TGTGCCAGCAGTTTCGAGGGGGCGGCTAATGAAAAACTGTTTTTT
CASSFEGAANEKLFF
>TRBJ2-3|TRBV5-5|.|few
TGTGCCAGCAGCGTGGACTCAGGTGGCACAGATACGCAGTATTTT
CASSVDSGGTDTQYF
>TRBJ1-4|TRBV15|.|once
TGTGCCACCAGCAGAGGACGACAGGACGGAGAAAAACTGTTTTTT
CATSRGRQDGEKLFF
>TRBJ2-5|TRBV7-8|.|.
TGTGCCAGCAGCCGCGTAAACCAAGAGACCCAGTACTTC
CASSRVNQETQYF
>TRBJ1-4|TRBV5-6|TRBD1|.
TGTGCCAGCAGACAGGGGGTTATTGATGAAAAACTGTTTTTT
CASRQGVIDEKLFF
>TRBJ2-5|TRBV28|.|.
TGTGCCAGCAGTTTCTCATTGGGGGGGACCCAGTACTTC
CASSFSLGGTQYF
>TRBJ2-1|TRBV4-3|.|.
TGCGCCAGCAGCCAACGGAGCGGCGATGAGCAGTTCTTC
CASSQRSGDEQFF
>TRBJ1-2|TRBV5-4|.|.
TGTGCCAGCAGCCCGGATTCCGGACAGAACTATGGCTACACCTTC
CASSPDSGQNYGYTF
>TRBJ2-7|TRBV7-8|TRBD2|.
TGTGCCAGCAGCTTCCGGACTAGCGGAACCTACGAGCAGTACTTC
CASSFRTSGTYEQYF
>TRBJ1-1|TRBV6-1|.|once
TGTGCCAGCAGCTCCCCCGGGGGGATGAACACTGAAGCTTTCTTT
CASSSPGGMNTEAFF
>TRBJ2-7|TRBV28|TRBD1|.
TGTGCCAGCAGTTTTAACAGGGGGCACCACGAGCAGTACTTC
CASSFNRGHHEQYF
>TRBJ2-2|TRBV27|TRBD2|once
TGTGCCAGCAGTTTACTAGCGGGAGGAAACACCGGGGAGCTGTTTTTT
CASSLLAGGNTGELFF
>TRBJ2-1|TRBV5-4|TRBD2|.
TGTGCCAGCAGCTTTCGAGCTAGCGGGAGCGATGAGCAGTTCTTC
CASSFRASGSDEQFF
>TRBJ1-6|TRBV19|.|few
TGTGCCAGTAGGCCGGTGGGCAGGGGTAATTCACCCCTCCACTTT
CASRPVGRGNSPLHF
>TRBJ1-2|TRBV18|.|.
TGTGCCAGCTCACCATCACAGGGCCTGGGCTATGGCTACACCTTC
CASSPSQGLGYGYTF
>TRBJ2-7|TRBV4-3|TRBD1|.
TGCGCCAGCAGCCAAGATCTAAGTCCAGGGGGCTCCTACGAGCAGTACTTC
CASSQDLSPGGSYEQYF
>TRBJ2-1|TRBV5-8|TRBD2|.
TGTGCCAGCAGCGTACAAGGACTAGTTGGCTTCGATGAGCAGTTCTTC
CASSVQGLVGFDEQFF
>TRBJ2-3|TRBV7-2|.|.
TGTGCCAGCAGCATAATGTCAGATACGCAGTATTTT
CASSIMSDTQYF
>TRBJ2-5|TRBV5-6|TRBD1|.
TGTGCCAGCACCGGACAGGGCCGGAGAGAGACCCAGTACTTC
CASTGQGRRETQYF
>TRBJ2-3|TRBV6-5|TRBD2|.
TGTGCCAGCAGTTACCCAGCGGGAGGCACAGATACGCAGTATTTT
CASSYPAGGTDTQYF
>TRBJ2-7|TRBV29-1|.|.
TGCAGTATTCGACAGACGCACTACGAGCAGTACTTC
CSIRQTHYEQYF
>TRBJ2-7|TRBV7-8|.|.
TGTGCCAGCAGGAGTGGAACAGAGACCCTTACCTCCTACGAGCAGTACTTC
CASRSGTETLTSYEQYF
>TRBJ2-7|TRBV5-1|.|.
TGCGCCAGCAGCTTGGTTCTAGCAGGTGAGCAGTACTTC
CASSLVLAGEQYF
>TRBJ2-2|TRBV10-3|TRBD1|.
TGTGCCATCGGCGGACAGGGGAGAAACACCGGGGAGCTGTTTTTT
CAIGGQGRNTGELFF
>TRBJ2-5|TRBV7-2|TRBD2|once
TGTGCCAGCAGCCCGTGGGGGCGGGAGGCCCGTGAGACCCAGTACTTC
CASSPWGREARETQYF
>TRBJ2-7|TRBV7-8|.|.
TGTGCCAGCAGCTTAGGCCCTGGCGGAGCCACCTACGAGCAGTACTTC
CASSLGPGGATYEQYF
>TRBJ2-6|TRBV18|.|.
TGTGCCAGCTCACCACCGGGACAATCGAGCTCTGGGGCCAACGTCCTGACTTTC
CASSPPGQSSSGANVLTF
>TRBJ1-5|TRBV28|TRBD1|.
TGTGCCAGCAGCTCGGGACAGGGGGGTTCGCCCCAGCATTTT
CASSSGQGGSPQHF
>TRBJ2-5|TRBV7-9|.|.
TGTGCCAGCACCCCGGGCGGGACGTTTGAGACCCAGTACTTC
CASTPGGTFETQYF
>TRBJ2-3|TRBV28|TRBD2|.
TGTGCCAGCCAATCCGGGAGGGGCACAGATACGCAGTATTTT
CASQSGRGTDTQYF
>TRBJ1-1|TRBV5-1|TRBD1|.
TGCGCCAGCAGCTTGGCCGGGACAGGGGCTACTGAAGCTTTCTTT
CASSLAGTGATEAFF
>TRBJ2-5|TRBV11-2|.|.
TGTGCCAGCAGCTTTCAGCCTAGCAGTGGTGAGACCCAGTACTTC
CASSFQPSSGETQYF
>TRBJ1-5|TRBV7-8|.|.
TGTGCCAGCAGCTTAGCTAGAGGGTTTCAGCCCCAGCATTTT
CASSLARGFQPQHF
>TRBJ2-2|TRBV3-1/TRBV3-2|.|.
TGTGCCAGCAGCCCGCAAAGTCAGGAGGGAACCGGGGAGCTGTTTTTT
CASSPQSQEGTGELFF
>TRBJ2-1|TRBV5-1|TRBD2|.
TGCGCCAGCAGCTTGGAATCTAGCGGGAAGGGTCAGGAGCAGTTCTTC
CASSLESSGKGQEQFF
>TRBJ2-1|TRBV3-1/TRBV3-2|.|.
TGTGCCAGCAGCCAAGATCCTGGAGGGGGCGCCTCCAATTATCAGTACAATGAGCAGTTCTTC
CASSQDPGGGASNYQYNEQFF
>TRBJ1-2|TRBV28|TRBD1|.
TGTGCCAGCAGTTTACGGACAGGGGGCAAGGGCTACACCTTC
CASSLRTGGKGYTF
>TRBJ1-1|TRBV5-1|TRBD1|once
TGCGCCAGCAGCGCCGGGACAGGGGGGCTCCCTGAAGCTTTCTTT
CASSAGTGGLPEAFF
>TRBJ2-5|TRBV9|TRBD1|few
TGTGCCAGCAGCCCTCACCCGACAGGGCGACAAGAGACCCAGTACTTC
CASSPHPTGRQETQYF
>TRBJ2-5|TRBV12-5|TRBD2|.
TGTGCTAGTGCTCCCGCGGCGGGAGGTCAGACCCAGTACTTC
CASAPAAGGQTQYF
>TRBJ1-1|TRBV6-6|.|few
TGTGCCACCACCGACAGGCTCACTGAAGCTTTCTTT
CATTDRLTEAFF
>TRBJ2-5|TRBV19|TRBD1|.
TGTGCCAGTAGTATTCCAGGGGGAATTCAAGAGACCCAGTACTTC
CASSIPGGIQETQYF
>TRBJ1-5|TRBV28|.|few
TGTGCCAGCAGTAACAGGGGCAATCAGCCCCAGCATTTT
CASSNRGNQPQHF